The clone carrying this T cell receptor beta chain has more than one count but fewer than ten. This entry comes from a study of Graves' ophthalmopathy and Graves' hyperthyroidism. With 1 base removed from V and 2 bases from J, the gap between germline ends came to 21 bases. Looked up from germline, CDR1 is SGHVS and CDR2 is FQNEAQ. This CDR3 contains 19 residues. The TCR beta CDR3 regions underwent amplification from RNA transcripts. RT-PCR with HTBI primers came first, then second-round multiplex PCR. TCRdb re-derived calls from the multiplex PCR reads in MiXCR, one entry per CDR3 protein. Found here are over a million distinct CDR3 sequences, 35% to 40% of them singletons; the top ten hold more than 9.5%.

The J gene is TRBJ1-3, the V gene TRBV7-8, with unresolved D. Sequenced input: peripheral blood or thyroid tissue (not recorded which). This receptor was obtained from an adult man with Graves' hyperthyroidism. CDR3 nucleotides: TGTGCCAGCAGCTTAGGGATAATAAGTCCAGGTGAAACTGGAAACACCATATATTTT. Translating gives CASSLGIISPGETGNTIYF.